The sequence of this TCR beta chain was determined in a study of T cell responses to AZD1222 COVID-19 vaccine. Clones were sequenced by immunoSEQ multiplex PCR, and TCRdb holds only the in-frame ones, with some missing. The sample has roughly 120,000 clones, more than 70% seen once. Details on this clone: Its antigen is unidentified.

The V gene end was trimmed by 6 bases and the J gene end by 5 bases; junction bases not matched to a gene: 9. Germline lookup yields CDR1 SQVTM and CDR2 ANQGSEA. The CDR3 totals 13 residues. Study-level results: No day 14 peak samples; only post-peak repertoires were characterized. There were mostly white British donors and more females than males, and clonal diversity was possibly underestimated.

Specimen: peripheral blood, collected 28 days after the second AZD1222 dose. This TCR was sampled from an adult who received the AZD1222 COVID-19 vaccine. This rearrangement joins TRBV29-1 to TRBJ2-7, with 8 bases lining up with TRBD1. CDR3 loop: CSVEDDRGNEQYF. DNA of the CDR3: TGCAGCGTAGAGGACGACAGGGGAAACGAGCAGTACTTC.